These T cell receptor beta chains were read from a single sample in a study of T cell therapy after organ transplantation. These receptors have no identified antigens. Some clones are missing from TCRdb's copy, which holds only in-frame ones; the method was immunoSEQ multiplex PCR. The sample has approximately 22,000 clones; 80% to 85% are singletons. This material consisted of CD8+ T cells from blood, taken after autologous CMV-specific T cell therapy. These TCRs come from a human patient who had received a solid organ transplant and had CMV disease. The graft donor may have contributed some T cells. Both conserved end residues are part of each CDR3. Each record gives: clone size, CDR3 length, V gene, J gene, CDR3 protein. For some rows the clone size is stated as once, few or many, or as a class when expanded; others skip it.

clone size: -; CDR3 length: 15; V gene: TRBV27; J gene: TRBJ2-3; CDR3 protein: CASSILAGGADTQYF
clone size: -; CDR3 length: 18; V gene: TRBV9; J gene: TRBJ2-2; CDR3 protein: CASSVPISGASNTGELFF
clone size: -; CDR3 length: 18; V gene: TRBV19; J gene: TRBJ2-7; CDR3 protein: CASSPRGGPRAYSYEQYF
clone size: -; CDR3 length: 13; V gene: TRBV27; J gene: TRBJ1-1; CDR3 protein: CASSFGGNTEAFF
clone size: few; CDR3 length: 17; V gene: TRBV4-2; J gene: TRBJ1-2; CDR3 protein: CASSQGFGTGVNYGYTF
clone size: -; CDR3 length: 13; V gene: TRBV13; J gene: TRBJ1-1; CDR3 protein: CASSPLMNTEAFF
clone size: -; CDR3 length: 13; V gene: TRBV9; J gene: TRBJ1-4; CDR3 protein: CASSGGTNEKLFF
clone size: -; CDR3 length: 13; V gene: TRBV11-1; J gene: TRBJ2-2; CDR3 protein: CASSFGVSGELFF
clone size: -; CDR3 length: 14; V gene: TRBV4-3; J gene: TRBJ1-6; CDR3 protein: CASSPGRTDSPLHF
clone size: -; CDR3 length: 16; V gene: TRBV9; J gene: TRBJ2-2; CDR3 protein: CASSVGISGGSGELFF
clone size: few; CDR3 length: 17; V gene: TRBV21-1; J gene: TRBJ2-5; CDR3 protein: CASSKATSTGGAETQYF